The 20 T cell receptor beta chains listed next were all sequenced from one sample in a study of blood T cell repertoires in COVID-19. Data came from immunoSEQ multiplex PCR; TCRdb stores just in-frame clones and leaves some out. This table has 150,000 to 200,000 clones, roughly 70% appearing once. The sample comprised peripheral blood. All receptors derive from an elderly woman with acute or convalescent COVID-19.

V usage is TRBV11-3 and J usage is TRBJ2-1; the match to TRBD2 covers 8 bases. Germline CDR1 reads SGHNT; CDR2 reads YENEEA. V lost 3 bases to trimming and J lost 8 bases; unmatched junction nucleotides: 9. This CDR3 is built from 15 residues. In DNA, the CDR3 is TGTGCCAGCAGCTTGGGAGCGGGAGACTTCGATGAGCAGTTCTTC. This codes for CASSLGAGDFDEQFF.

This clone has only one observation. The chain uses TRBV27 and TRBJ2-7; D is perhaps TRBD1 (6 bases). The ends were cut back, 2 bases at V and 0 bases at J, with 17 bases in the middle. Germline lookup yields CDR1 MNHEY and CDR2 SMNVEV (reference sequence). CDR3 length equals 17 residues. In DNA form, the CDR3 reads TGTGCCAGCAGTTTAGGGCCAAGTTGGACAGCCTCCTACGAGCAGTACTTC. Translation: CASSLGPSWTASYEQYF.

This clone was seen a handful of times. V and J are TRBV24-1 and TRBJ2-3, with 9 bases lining up with TRBD1. CDR3 length: 16 residues. V lost 4 bases to trimming and J lost 5 bases; unmatched junction nucleotides: 9. The germline gives CDR1 KGHDR, CDR2 SFDVKD. The CDR3 nucleotides are TGTGCCACCAGTGACCGAGGACAGGGGAAGGAAGATACGCAGTATTTT. This sequence encodes CATSDRGQGKEDTQYF.

The chain employs TRBV28 and TRBJ2-6; 11 positions agree with TRBD1. The CDR3 is 17 residues long. J gave up 2 bases and V 6 bases, and 6 bases lay outside the gene matches. From germline, CDR1 is MDHEN and CDR2 SYDVKM. CDR3 protein: CASSPGQGVAGANVLTF. CDR3 nucleotides: TGTGCCAGCAGCCCGGGACAGGGGGTCGCTGGGGCCAACGTCCTGACTTTC.

The chain is built from TRBV19 and TRBJ2-1, with D possibly TRBD1 on 6 matching bases. Trimming took off 1 base at V and 6 bases at J, with 13 bases between the two ends. Germline CDR1 and CDR2: LNHDA and SQIVND (reference sequence). The CDR3 is 15 amino acids. The CDR3 DNA reads as TGTGCCAGTAGTATAGCTCCGGGACACACCAATGAGCAGTTCTTC. It yields the protein CASSIAPGHTNEQFF.

This clone was seen a few times. The chain joins TRBV5-4 to TRBJ1-4; D is unclear. Per germline, CDR1 SGHNT and CDR2 YYREEE (reference sequence). V lost 0 bases and J lost 8, with 11 bases in between. The CDR3 is 14 residues long. The DNA of the CDR3 is TGTGCCAGCAGCTTGGGGGGTGGAGGAGAAAAACTGTTTTTT. Protein product: CASSLGGGGEKLFF.

The chain carries TRBV5-1 and TRBJ1-3; D gene unclear. The CDR3 consists of 14 residues. V was cut by 0 bases and J by 0 bases, with 4 bases left in between. Looked up from germline, CDR1 is SGHRS and CDR2 is YFSETQ. CDR3 loop: CASSLALSGNTIYF. The CDR3 DNA is TGCGCCAGCAGCTTGGCCCTCTCTGGAAACACCATATATTTT. Using reference TRBV5-1 and TRBJ1-3 for the parts outside the CDR3, the full variable domain is KAGVTQTPRYLIKTRGQQVTLSCSPISGHRSVSWYQQTPGQGLQFLFEYFSETQRNKGNFPGRFSGRQFSNSRSEMNVSTLELGDSALYLCASSLALSGNTIYFGEGSWLTVV.

The CDR3 sequence: CASSTGQTGYTF. CDR3 coding DNA: TGTGCCAGCAGCACCGGACAGACTGGCTACACCTTC. The V and J genes are TRBV3-1 (or the pseudogene TRBV3-2) and TRBJ1-2; D perhaps matches TRBD1 (6 bases). V gave up 5 bases and J gave up 7 bases, with 11 bases separating them. Germline V gene sequence: CDR1 LGHDT, CDR2 YNNKEL (reference sequence). The CDR3 has 12 amino acids.

The rearrangement uses TRBV27 and TRBJ1-4; 8 bases match TRBD1. Germline-derived CDR1 and CDR2 are MNHEY and SMNVEV (reference sequence). V lost 4 bases, J lost 6 bases, and 4 bases stayed unmatched. The CDR3 is made up of 14 amino acids. CDR3 residues: CASSWDRRDEKLFF. The DNA for the CDR3 is TGTGCCAGCAGTTGGGACAGGAGGGATGAAAAACTGTTTTTT.

This clone turned up a few times. The chain carries TRBV28 and TRBJ2-2, with 8 bases matching TRBD1. The CDR3 runs to 15 residues. With 8 bases clipped from V and 6 bases from J, the junction kept 11 bases outside the gene matches. CDR1 is MDHEN, CDR2 SYDVKM, per germline. The CDR3 bases are TGTGCCAGCCGGAAGGACAGGGTTATGTCCGGGGAGCTGTTTTTT. Protein product: CASRKDRVMSGELFF.

The chain carries TRBV3-1 (or the pseudogene TRBV3-2) and TRBJ2-6, with D tentatively TRBD2 (5 bases). Germline V gene data show CDR1 as LGHDT and CDR2 as YNNKEL (reference sequence). Trimming pared 0 bases from V and 1 base from J, leaving 10 bases between. This CDR3 is 17 amino acids long. The CDR3: CASSQELRGSGANVLTF. CDR3 in DNA: TGTGCCAGCAGCCAAGAGTTGCGAGGGTCTGGGGCCAACGTCCTGACTTTC.

The CDR3 region has the DNA TGTGCCAGCAGTTTTAATGGACAAGCCTACGAGCAGTACTTC. Translation: CASSFNGQAYEQYF. V and J are TRBV6-5 and TRBJ2-7; D may be TRBD1 (5 bases). This CDR3 has 14 residues. V was pared by 4 bases and J by 2 bases, with 12 bases between. The germline V gene encodes CDR1 MNHEY and CDR2 SVGAGI.

V usage is TRBV5-1 and J usage is TRBJ1-1, with TRBD1 matching over 7 bases. CDR3 length: 16 amino acids. From germline, CDR1 is SGHRS and CDR2 YFSETQ. After removal of 2 bases from V and 1 base from J, the junction contained 8 bases not matched to a gene. CDR3 residues: CASSFVGTEWNTEAFF. The CDR3 DNA reads TGCGCCAGCAGCTTTGTCGGGACAGAGTGGAACACTGAAGCTTTCTTT.

The genes are TRBV28 and TRBJ2-1, with TRBD2 as a possible D gene (5 bases). This CDR3 is built from 13 residues. V gave up 8 bases and J gave up 9 bases, with 17 bases separating them. In germline, CDR1 is MDHEN, CDR2 SYDVKM. The CDR3 sequence is CASEGGAYGEQFF. The CDR3 bases are TGTGCCAGCGAAGGAGGCGCCTACGGTGAGCAGTTCTTC.

The rearrangement links TRBV30 to TRBJ2-6; 7 bases align to TRBD1. Germline assignment: CDR1 GTSNPN and CDR2 SVGIG (reference sequence). This CDR3 has 14 residues. J was trimmed by 3 bases and V by 5 bases; bases with no gene match: 4. The CDR3 coding sequence is TGTGCCTGGGACAGGGAGATTGGGGCCAACGTCCTGACTTTC. This codes for CAWDREIGANVLTF.

The sample holds one count of this clone. The chain employs TRBV12-1 and TRBJ2-1; the table's D call, TRBD2, has no DNA check behind it. TRBV12-1 represents a pseudogene. The CDR3 sequence is 19 residues long. CDR3 sequence: CASSSCETSGSPAYNEQFF. CDR3 bases: TGTGCCAGCAGCTCTTGCGAGACTAGCGGATCCCCAGCATACAATGAGCAGTTCTTC.

The chain is built from TRBV7-2 and TRBJ2-1; 8 positions match TRBD2. Germline V gene data show CDR1 as SGHTA and CDR2 as FQGNSA. This CDR3 contains 19 residues. V lost 5 bases, J lost 5 bases, and 20 bases stayed unmatched. Here the CDR3 DNA reads TGTGCCAGCAGCCCCCTCTCTGCGGGAGGACGACCATATGACAATGAGCAGTTCTTC. It is translated as CASSPLSAGGRPYDNEQFF.

The V call is TRBV7-2, the J call TRBJ2-3, with TRBD1 as a possible D gene (5 bases). The V gene's germline CDR1 is SGHTA and CDR2 FQGNSA. Trimming stripped 1 base from V and 3 bases from J, with 20 bases between. This CDR3 has 18 amino acids. In DNA form, the CDR3 reads TGTGCCAGCAGCTTAGTAGGGGCCGGATTTAGGCGGACAGATACGCAGTATTTT. It is translated as CASSLVGAGFRRTDTQYF.

The rearrangement uses TRBV6-1 and TRBJ2-7; TRBD2 aligns across 11 bases. This CDR3 is 15 amino acids long. Unmatched junction bases numbered 4, after V lost 3 bases and J lost 3 bases. Germline values: CDR1 MNHNS, CDR2 SASEGT. Here the CDR3 DNA reads TGTGCCAGCAGTGAGCTACTAGCGGGAGACTACGAGCAGTACTTC. Its translation is CASSELLAGDYEQYF.

The gene calls are TRBV5-1 and TRBJ1-1; weak D call: TRBD1 (6 bases). CDR1 is SGHRS, CDR2 YFSETQ, per germline. Deletions cut 0 bases from V and 11 bases from J, with 14 bases between. The length of the CDR3 is 13 residues. CDR3 in DNA: TGCGCCAGCAGCTTGGTGACGGGGGGCGACGCTTTCTTT. Residues: CASSLVTGGDAFF.